The source of this T cell receptor beta chain is a study of cytomegalovirus exposure and HLA in healthy donors (dated by TCRdb to the late 2010s). About the study as a whole: In an earlier analysis of 450 to 750 of the donors, approximately 260 Gb of sequence data and 100 million or so unique TCR beta sequences from about 190 million T cells were reported. Roughly 300 gigabases of sequencing data and tens of millions of unique TCR sequences were included in an early release covering around 600 HLA-typed donors. Of the approximately 400 genotyped donors, 81% fell in the genetic ancestry cluster associated with self-reported Caucasian donors. The study aimed to test whether cataloging public T cell receptors could reveal signatures of past pathogen exposure. Using immunosequencing, the study profiled T cell repertoires from 550 to 750 subjects and related those repertoires to cytomegalovirus serostatus. Besides the first cohort of approximately 670 subjects, a separate validation cohort made up of 120 different subjects was used. High-throughput TCR immunosequencing, statistical association of individual TCRs with disease status, and machine learning were combined to predict cytomegalovirus infection status. A later analysis re-analyzed previously published TCR beta repertoires from roughly 630 donors and added high-resolution HLA genotyping to study TCR occurrence patterns. In the later analysis, no new phenotypic data were used to find candidate immune exposures; instead, reliance was placed on TCR beta sequences and their occurrence across donors. To decide whether each TCR beta V gene segment behaved as functional or pseudogenic, an earlier analysis of some 600 of the donors relied on high-throughput TCR beta sequencing. Donor age, sex, ethnicity and CMV serostatus were compiled together with the repertoire data. A later genetic analysis used genome-wide SNP genotypes for about three fifths of the roughly 700 donors, treating that subset as a discovery cohort. All discovery cohort repertoires had been generated using a single sequencing platform. Both class I and class II loci were covered by HLA typing, at four-digit resolution. Typing coverage differed by locus: A, B, C, DRB1 and DQB1 were typed in about 620-640 donors, DQA1 in about 500, DPA1 in 606, and DPB1 in approximately 450. Four or five DR-DQ haplotypes were handled as single units for association and clustering because linkage in the cohort was strong. On average, 235,054 unique TCR beta nucleotide sequences were sequenced per donor among a few hundred genotyped donors of the cohort, with 15% to 20% of those sequences being non-productive.

The protocol used for the library was the immunoSEQ multiplex PCR assay. For the multiplex PCR, a mixture combining 60 forward primers for TCR Vbeta segments and 13 reverse primers for TCR Jbeta segments was used. Amplification of the CDR3 region of rearranged TCR beta genes was performed with a multiplex PCR assay on genomic DNA. On the Illumina HiSeq System, the amplified TCR beta libraries were sequenced as 87-base-pair reads. The authors processed their data as follows. Across the 670 or so repertoires, a later analysis counted 80 million or so unique TCR beta chains, roughly 11 million of which were shared by at least two donors. Raw reads were error-corrected and collapsed into unique sequences by a nearest-neighbor algorithm in which closely related sequences were merged to remove PCR and sequencing errors. Alignment of CDR3 sequences to IMGT reference sequences was used to assign V, D and J gene segments. For a sequence to be retained, at least a six-nucleotide match to both a V gene segment and a J gene segment was required. Rearrangements were classified as productive when the CDR3 lacked stop codons and remained in frame with V and J, and all other rearrangements were classified as non-productive. CDR3 was defined according to IMGT convention as the region running from the second conserved V-encoded cysteine to the conserved J-encoded phenylalanine. The earlier analysis of about 610 of the donors excluded any sequence lacking an unambiguous match to a single V gene segment. In an earlier analysis of 587 of the donors, V segments were called functional above 56.7% productive rearrangements and were called segregating when the between-donor standard deviation exceeded 5%. A statistical classification framework was developed to diagnose cytomegalovirus status using the catalog of TCR beta chain sequences. In a later analysis, V and J genes were assigned by comparing TCR nucleotide sequences against IMGT/GENE-DB human TR gene sequences. A later analysis assigned CDR3 sequences and most-parsimonious VDJ recombination scenarios with the TCRdist pipeline. A later analysis defined each TCR beta chain by its CDR3 amino acid sequence plus V-gene family, and excluded reads lacking a unique V-gene family. A later analysis removed roughly 590 highly shared, low-generation-probability nucleotide sequences to deal with suspected cross-contamination and a sequencing artifact. For each public chain, a later analysis derived a clonal expansion index from normalized ranks of inferred template counts within each repertoire. In a later analysis, generation probabilities were computed with a VDJ recombination model fitted to out-of-frame rearrangements, and the resulting probabilities were checked against IGoR. In a later analysis, TCR-TCR, TCR-HLA and TCR-CMV co-occurrence was scored with hypergeometric tests, and a repertoire-size bias correction was applied to TCR pairs. To estimate false discovery rates, a later analysis permuted the HLA or CMV assignments 20 times. In a later analysis, co-occurring TCRs were grouped using DBSCAN, and TCRdist sequence similarity was added for clustering within HLA-allele-positive subsets. Repertoires with fewer than 30,000 or more than 120,000 public chains were left out of co-occurrence clustering, as were five repertoires with anomalous nucleotide sharing. TCRdb mirrors the immuneACCESS table, restricted to in-frame sequences. Some clones are absent from its copies; in checked studies, under half trace to an unresolved V gene, and the reason for the others is unknown. The DNA gave D and trimming, while V, J and clone size come from that table. For this sample the table gives 110,000 to 150,000 clones, of which approximately 79% were detected only once. Around 4.1% of the sample is taken by the ten largest.

The cohort was made up of roughly 670 healthy bone marrow donors. At the time of sampling, all cohort members were nominally healthy, though unrecorded immune exposures were likely present. The donor was CMV seropositive and was included in the group of some 290 seropositive cohort members. A peripheral blood sample was provided by each donor, and peripheral blood mononuclear cells were used for TCR beta sequencing. The Qiagen DNeasy Blood Extraction Kit was used to extract genomic DNA from the blood cell samples. To note about this clone: This receptor's antigen is unknown. Qualities for individual bases were not recorded, and no much larger clone is one base off.

Spanning cysteine to phenylalanine, the CDR3 consists of 14 amino acids. Here the CDR3 DNA is all that survives: 42 bases in frame from base 1. V is cut back by 6 bases and J by 6 bases, with 7 bases in the junction unmatched. CDR1 and CDR2 are drawn from the germline V gene: MNHEY, SVGAGI. What the authors observed across the whole study: The cohort was sequenced for TCR beta chains only, and without alpha or paired-chain data the features that could be detected were limited. Broadly in line with IMGT annotations, most TCR beta V segments showed up in productive rearrangements about 87% or about 30% of the time in an earlier analysis of 450 to 750 of the donors. The sequencing pipeline was judged likely to have produced a cluster of highly shared sequence variants as a technical artifact. Across donors, most TCR sequences were observed very rarely, whereas some public TCRs were present in many individuals. Because HLA typing was missing for some donors at each locus, association tests included only the typed subset. Compared with the approximately 670-donor mean, donors in an Asian-associated ancestry cluster had fewer N-insertions in productive TCRs, according to a later genetic analysis. According to a later analysis, most CMV-associated TCR beta chains appeared to be HLA-restricted, and the HLA associations seemed to be driven largely by CMV exposure. In a later analysis, HLA-associated TCR beta chains were found to be more clonally expanded and to have lower generation probabilities than equally common non-associated chains. A further reported finding was that TCR beta sequences accurately predicted the HLA-A and HLA-B alleles for most subjects in the first cohort. In a later analysis, the rate of TCR association differed among HLA loci, with DRB1 alleles having the most associated TCRs and HLA-C alleles having the fewest. A total of 164 TCR beta chains were listed by the study as associated with cytomegalovirus. Three of the identified cytomegalovirus-associated TCR beta chains were confirmed in vitro to be specific for cytomegalovirus antigens. When HLA alleles, especially DR and DQ, strongly co-occurred, TCR associations were difficult to assign to individual alleles. An association between a missense DCLRE1C variant and V-gene and J-gene trimming of TCR beta chains was found in a later genetic analysis and replicated in an independent cohort. Linkage disequilibrium might explain the correlated functional status among segregating V segments, but an unknown experimental factor could not be ruled out. The presence/absence analyses assumed that sequencing depth was roughly uniform across donors, and that assumption may not be true. For the cohort, immune exposure information was limited to CMV serostatus. The authors suggested that the approach could potentially be generalized to other disease states and immunological phenotypes. The classifier was reported to diagnose cytomegalovirus status with high specificity and sensitivity in both the original and validation cohorts. Because counts were too low, more than 15 rarely observed V segments, including chromosome 9 orphons, were excluded from the earlier analysis of under 650 of the donors. Some IMGT-functional V segments, including TRBV6-2 and TRBV6-3, could not be told apart with the 87-base-pair reads, so those segments were excluded. Several of the top co-occurrence clusters appeared to be linked to parvovirus B19, influenza, CMV and Epstein-Barr virus, according to a later analysis. Specific HLA alleles were associated with 18,000 or so TCR beta sequences at a false discovery rate of 0.05 in a later analysis.

The receptor comes from a man aged 18 to 30 in good health and CMV-seropositive. Sequencing was done on a sample of PBMCs. The V and J segments used are TRBV6-5 and TRBJ2-2; 7 of the junction bases match TRBD2. The DNA is as follows: TGTGCCAGCAGCCGAGGGACTACCGCCGGGGAGCTGTTTTTT. Translated, this gives CASSRGTTAGELFF.